The present entry profiles one TCR beta chain with its context. The record originates from a study of blood T cell repertoires in COVID-19. For the study at large: PBMCs, B-cell-depleted T cells, or T cells were the source of the cDNA or gDNA that made up the material.

Some clones are missing from TCRdb's copy, which holds only in-frame ones; the method was immunoSEQ multiplex PCR. The sample has over 55,000 clones; 85% to 90% are singletons. This sequence was found in a man aged 50-59 years with active COVID-19. Source material: peripheral blood.

CDR3 loop: CATSPGQGTFREQFF. CDR3 sequence (DNA): TGTGCCACCAGCCCGGGACAGGGGACCTTTCGAGAGCAGTTCTTC. The chain has TRBV15 and TRBJ2-1, with 10 bases matching TRBD1. This CDR3 spans 15 amino acids. Trimming took 5 bases from V and 10 from J; bases not matched to a gene: 11. The germline V gene has CDR1 LNHNV and CDR2 YYDKDF (reference sequence). Full variable domain (missing parts from reference TRBV15 and TRBJ2-1): DAMVIQNPRYQVTQFGKPVTLSCSQTLNHNVMYWYQQKSSQAPKLLFHYYDKDFNNEADTPDNFQSRRPNTSFCFLDIRSPGLGDTAMYLCATSPGQGTFREQFFGPGTRLTVL.